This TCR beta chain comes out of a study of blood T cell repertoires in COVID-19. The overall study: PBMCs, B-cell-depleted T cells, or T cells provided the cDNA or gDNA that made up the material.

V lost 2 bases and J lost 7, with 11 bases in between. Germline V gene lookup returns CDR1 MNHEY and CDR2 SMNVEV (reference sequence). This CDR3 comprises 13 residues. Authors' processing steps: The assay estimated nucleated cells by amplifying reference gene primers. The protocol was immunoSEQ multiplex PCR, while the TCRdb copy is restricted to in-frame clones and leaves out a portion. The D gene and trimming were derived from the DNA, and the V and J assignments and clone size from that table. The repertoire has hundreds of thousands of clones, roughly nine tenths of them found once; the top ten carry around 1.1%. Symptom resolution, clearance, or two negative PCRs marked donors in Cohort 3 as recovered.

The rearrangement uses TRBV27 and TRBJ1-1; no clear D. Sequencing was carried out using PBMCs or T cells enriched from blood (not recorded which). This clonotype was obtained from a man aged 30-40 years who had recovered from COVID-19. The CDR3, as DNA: TGTGCCAGCAGTTTACCCGGCGGTGTTGAAGCTTTCTTT. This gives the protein CASSLPGGVEAFF.